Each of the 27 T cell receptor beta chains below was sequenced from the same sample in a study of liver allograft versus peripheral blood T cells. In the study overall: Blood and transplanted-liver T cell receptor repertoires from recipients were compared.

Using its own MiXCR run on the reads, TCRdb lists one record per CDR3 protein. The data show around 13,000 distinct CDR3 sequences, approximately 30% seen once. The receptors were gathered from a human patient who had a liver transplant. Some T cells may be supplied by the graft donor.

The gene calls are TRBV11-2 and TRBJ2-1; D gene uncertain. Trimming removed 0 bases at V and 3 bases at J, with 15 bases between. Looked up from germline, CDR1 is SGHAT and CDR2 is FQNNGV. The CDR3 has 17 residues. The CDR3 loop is CASSLEPSGPNYNEQFF. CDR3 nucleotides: TGTGCCAGCAGCTTAGAACCGTCCGGACCAAACTACAATGAGCAGTTCTTC.

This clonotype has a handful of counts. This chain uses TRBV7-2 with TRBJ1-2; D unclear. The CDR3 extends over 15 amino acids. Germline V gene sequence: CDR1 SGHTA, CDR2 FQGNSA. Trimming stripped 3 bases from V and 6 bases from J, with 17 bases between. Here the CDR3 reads CASSFYSGNRDGYTF. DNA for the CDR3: TGTGCCAGCAGCTTTTACTCGGGTAATCGGGATGGCTACACCTTC.

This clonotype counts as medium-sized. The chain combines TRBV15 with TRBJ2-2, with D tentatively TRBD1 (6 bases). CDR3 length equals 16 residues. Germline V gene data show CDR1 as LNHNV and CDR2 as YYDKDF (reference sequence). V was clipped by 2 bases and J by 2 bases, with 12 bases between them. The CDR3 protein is CATSRTQGSNTGELFF. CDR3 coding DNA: TGTGCCACCAGCAGAACACAGGGATCCAACACCGGGGAGCTGTTTTTT.

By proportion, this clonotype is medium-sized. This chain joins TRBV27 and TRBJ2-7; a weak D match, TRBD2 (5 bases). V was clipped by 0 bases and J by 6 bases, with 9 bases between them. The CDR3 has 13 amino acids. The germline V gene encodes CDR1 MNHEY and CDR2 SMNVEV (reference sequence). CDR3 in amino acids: CASSLSRGGEQYF. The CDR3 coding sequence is TGTGCCAGCAGTTTATCCCGAGGAGGCGAGCAGTACTTC.

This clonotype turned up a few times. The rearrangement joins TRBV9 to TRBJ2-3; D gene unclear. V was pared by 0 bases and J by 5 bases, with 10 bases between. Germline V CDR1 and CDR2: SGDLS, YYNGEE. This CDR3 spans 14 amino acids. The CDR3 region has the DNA TGTGCCAGCAGCGTAGACTCTTCATTAGATACGCAGTATTTT. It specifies CASSVDSSLDTQYF.

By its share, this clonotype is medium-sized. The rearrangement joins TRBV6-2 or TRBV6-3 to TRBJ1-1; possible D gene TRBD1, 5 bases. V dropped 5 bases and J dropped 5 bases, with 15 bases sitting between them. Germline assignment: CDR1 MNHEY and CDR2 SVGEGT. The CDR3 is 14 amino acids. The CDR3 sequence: CASSLKVGETEAFF. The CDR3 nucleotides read TGTGCCAGCAGTCTGAAGGTGGGGGAGACTGAAGCTTTCTTT.

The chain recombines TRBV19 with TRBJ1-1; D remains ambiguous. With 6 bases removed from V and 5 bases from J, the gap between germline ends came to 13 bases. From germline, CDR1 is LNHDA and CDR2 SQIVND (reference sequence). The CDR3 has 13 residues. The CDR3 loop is CASSNLHDTEAFF. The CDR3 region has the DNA TGTGCCAGTAGCAACCTCCATGATACTGAAGCTTTCTTT.

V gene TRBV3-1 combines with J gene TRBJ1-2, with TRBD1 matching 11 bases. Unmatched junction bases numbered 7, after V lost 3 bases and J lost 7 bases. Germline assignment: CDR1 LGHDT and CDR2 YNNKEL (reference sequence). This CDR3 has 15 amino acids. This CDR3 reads CASSQRDRGKGGYTF. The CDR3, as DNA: TGTGCCAGCAGCCAGCGGGACAGGGGGAAGGGTGGCTACACCTTC.

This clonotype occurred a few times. The CDR3 nucleotides are TGTGCCAGCGGTGACAGGGGGCTGGGGGAGCAGTACTTC. This translates into CASGDRGLGEQYF. The chain recombines TRBV7-9 with TRBJ2-7; TRBD1 matches 10 bases. V lost 8 bases and J lost 7; bases outside the gene matches: 8. Germline CDR1 is SEHNR and CDR2 is FQNEAQ (reference sequence). The CDR3 is made up of 13 amino acids. The full variable domain, in which reference TRBV7-9 and TRBJ2-7 provide the parts outside the CDR3, is DTGVSQNPRHKITKRGQNVTFRCDPISEHNRLYWYRQTLGQGPEFLTYFQNEAQLEKSRLLSDRFSAERPKGSFSTLEIQRTEQGDSAMYLCASGDRGLGEQYFGPGTRLTVT.

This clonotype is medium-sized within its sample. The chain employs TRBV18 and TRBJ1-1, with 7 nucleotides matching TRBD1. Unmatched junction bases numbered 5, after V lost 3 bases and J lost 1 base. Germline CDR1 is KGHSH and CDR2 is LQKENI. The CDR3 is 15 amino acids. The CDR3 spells CASSPPGTANTEAFF. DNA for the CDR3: TGTGCCAGCTCACCCCCAGGGACAGCGAACACTGAAGCTTTCTTT.

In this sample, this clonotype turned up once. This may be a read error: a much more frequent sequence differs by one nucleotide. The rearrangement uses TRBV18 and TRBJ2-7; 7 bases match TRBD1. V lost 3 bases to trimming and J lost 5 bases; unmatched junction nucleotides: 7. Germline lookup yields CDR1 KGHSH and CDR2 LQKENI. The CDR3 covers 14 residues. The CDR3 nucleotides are TGTGCCAGCTCACCTTGGGACAGCCTAGACGAGCAGTACTTC. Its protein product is CASSPWDSLDEQYF. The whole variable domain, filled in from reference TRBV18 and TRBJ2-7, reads NAGVMQNPRHLVRRRGQEARLRCSPMKGHSHVYWYRQLPEEGLKFMVYLQKENIIDESGMPKERFSAEFPKEGPSILRIQQVVRGDSAAYFCASSPWDSLDEQYFGPGTRLTVT.

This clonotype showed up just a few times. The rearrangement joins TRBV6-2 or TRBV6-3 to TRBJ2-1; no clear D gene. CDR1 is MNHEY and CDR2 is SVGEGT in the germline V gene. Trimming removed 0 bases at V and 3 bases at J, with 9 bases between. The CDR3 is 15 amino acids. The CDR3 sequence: CASSYSRPLYNEQFF. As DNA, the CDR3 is TGTGCCAGCAGTTACTCTCGACCTCTCTACAATGAGCAGTTCTTC.

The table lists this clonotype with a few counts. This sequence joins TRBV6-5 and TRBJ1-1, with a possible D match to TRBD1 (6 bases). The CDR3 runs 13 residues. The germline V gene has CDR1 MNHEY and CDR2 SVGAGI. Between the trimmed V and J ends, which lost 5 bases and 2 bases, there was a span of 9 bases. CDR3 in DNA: TGTGCCAGCAGTGCGGACAGAAACACTGAAGCTTTCTTT. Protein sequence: CASSADRNTEAFF.

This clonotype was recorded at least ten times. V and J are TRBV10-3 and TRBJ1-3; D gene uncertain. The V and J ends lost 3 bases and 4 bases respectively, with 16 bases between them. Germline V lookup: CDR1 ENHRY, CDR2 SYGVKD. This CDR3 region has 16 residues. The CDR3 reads CAISDPGEVPGNTIYF. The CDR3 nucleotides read TGTGCCATCAGTGACCCCGGTGAAGTCCCAGGAAACACCATATATTTT.

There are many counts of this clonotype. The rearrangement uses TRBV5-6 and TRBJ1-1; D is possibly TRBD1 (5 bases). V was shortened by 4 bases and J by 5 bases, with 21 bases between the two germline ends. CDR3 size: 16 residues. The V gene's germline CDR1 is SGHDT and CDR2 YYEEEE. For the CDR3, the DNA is TGTGCCAGCAGCCGTGGTGCGGGGGGGGGAGGAACTGAAGCTTTCTTT. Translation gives CASSRGAGGGGTEAFF.

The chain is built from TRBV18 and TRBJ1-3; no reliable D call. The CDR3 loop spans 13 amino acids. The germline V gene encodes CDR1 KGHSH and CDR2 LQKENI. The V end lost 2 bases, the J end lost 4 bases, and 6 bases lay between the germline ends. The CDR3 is CASSPGTGNTIYF. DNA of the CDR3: TGTGCCAGCTCACCAGGCACCGGAAACACCATATATTTT.

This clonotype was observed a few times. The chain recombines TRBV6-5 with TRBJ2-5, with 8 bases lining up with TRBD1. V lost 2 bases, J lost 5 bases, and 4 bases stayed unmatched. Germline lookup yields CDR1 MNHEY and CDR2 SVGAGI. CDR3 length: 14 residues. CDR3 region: CASSYGQGRETQYF. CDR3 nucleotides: TGTGCCAGCAGTTACGGACAGGGTCGGGAGACCCAGTACTTC.

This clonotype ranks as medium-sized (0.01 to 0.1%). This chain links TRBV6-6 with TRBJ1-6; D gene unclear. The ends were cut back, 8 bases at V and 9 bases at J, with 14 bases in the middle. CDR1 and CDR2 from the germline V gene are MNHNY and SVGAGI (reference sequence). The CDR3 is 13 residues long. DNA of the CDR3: TGTGCCAGCTCCATCGGGCAGTCTTCACCCCTCCACTTT. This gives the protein CASSIGQSSPLHF.

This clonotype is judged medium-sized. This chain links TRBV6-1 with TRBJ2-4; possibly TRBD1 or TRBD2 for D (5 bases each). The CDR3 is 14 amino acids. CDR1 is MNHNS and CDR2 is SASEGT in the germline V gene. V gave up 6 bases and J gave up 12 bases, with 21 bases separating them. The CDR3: CASRARDGQYRQYF. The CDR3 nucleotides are TGTGCCAGCAGAGCCCGGGACGGTCAGTATCGTCAGTACTTC.

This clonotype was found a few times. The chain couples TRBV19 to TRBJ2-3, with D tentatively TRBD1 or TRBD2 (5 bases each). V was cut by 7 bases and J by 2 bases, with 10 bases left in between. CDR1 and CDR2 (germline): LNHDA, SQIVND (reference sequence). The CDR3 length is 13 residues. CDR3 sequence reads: CASNGAFTDTQYF. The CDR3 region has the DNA TGTGCCAGTAACGGGGCCTTCACAGATACGCAGTATTTT.

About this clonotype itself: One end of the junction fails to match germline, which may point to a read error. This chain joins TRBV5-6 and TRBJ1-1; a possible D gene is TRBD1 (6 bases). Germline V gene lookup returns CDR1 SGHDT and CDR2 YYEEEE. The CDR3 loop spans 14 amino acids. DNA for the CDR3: TGTGCCGGCAGCTTACTCAGGGGAAACACTGAAGCTTTCTTT. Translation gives CAGSLLRGNTEAFF.

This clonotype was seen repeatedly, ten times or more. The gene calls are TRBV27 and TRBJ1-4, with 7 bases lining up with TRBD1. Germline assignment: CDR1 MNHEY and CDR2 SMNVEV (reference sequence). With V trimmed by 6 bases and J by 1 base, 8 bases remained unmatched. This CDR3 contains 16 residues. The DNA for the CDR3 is TGTGCCAGCAGATTACAGGGGCTGGGAACTAATGAAAAACTGTTTTTT. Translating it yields CASRLQGLGTNEKLFF. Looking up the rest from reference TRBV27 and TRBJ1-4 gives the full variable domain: EAQVTQNPRYLITVTGKKLTVTCSQNMNHEYMSWYRQDPGLGLRQIYYSMNVEVTDKGDVPEGYKVSRKEKRNFPLILESPSPNQTSLYFCASRLQGLGTNEKLFFGSGTQLSVL.

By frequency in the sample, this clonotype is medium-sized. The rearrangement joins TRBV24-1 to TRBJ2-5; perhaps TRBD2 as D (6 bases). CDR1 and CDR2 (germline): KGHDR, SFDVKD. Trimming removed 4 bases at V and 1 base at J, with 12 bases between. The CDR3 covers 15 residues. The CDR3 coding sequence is TGTGCCACCAGTGAGCTTAGCGGCCCCCAAGAGACCCAGTACTTC. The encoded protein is CATSELSGPQETQYF.

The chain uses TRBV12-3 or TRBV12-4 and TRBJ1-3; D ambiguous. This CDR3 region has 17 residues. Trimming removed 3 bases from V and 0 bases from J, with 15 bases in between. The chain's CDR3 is CASSFELQVTSGNTIYF. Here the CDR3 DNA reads TGTGCCAGCAGTTTCGAACTCCAGGTTACCTCTGGAAACACCATATATTTT.

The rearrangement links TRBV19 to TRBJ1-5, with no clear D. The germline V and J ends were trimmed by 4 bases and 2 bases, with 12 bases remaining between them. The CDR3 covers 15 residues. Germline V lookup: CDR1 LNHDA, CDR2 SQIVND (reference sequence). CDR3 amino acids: CASSTLGGGNQPQHF. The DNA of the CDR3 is TGTGCCAGTAGTACCCTGGGTGGGGGCAATCAGCCCCAGCATTTT.

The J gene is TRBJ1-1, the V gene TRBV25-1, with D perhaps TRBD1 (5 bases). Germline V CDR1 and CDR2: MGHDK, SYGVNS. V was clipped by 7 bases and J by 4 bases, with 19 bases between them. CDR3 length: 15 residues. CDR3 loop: CASNSQIGVGTEAFF. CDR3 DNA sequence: TGTGCCAGCAACTCTCAAATAGGGGTGGGCACTGAAGCTTTCTTT.

CDR3 in DNA: TGTGCCAGCAGTTACGCATTAAGCACAGATACGCAGTATTTT. It is translated as CASSYALSTDTQYF. This chain uses TRBV6-6 with TRBJ2-3, with unresolved D. The length of the CDR3 is 14 residues. Trimming took off 2 bases at V and 0 bases at J, with 6 bases between the two ends. Looked up from germline, CDR1 is MNHNY and CDR2 is SVGAGI (reference sequence).